The TCR beta chain under discussion was sequenced for a study of cytomegalovirus exposure and HLA in healthy donors. Study information: The Caucasian-associated ancestry cluster contained about 80% of the 300 to 450 genotyped donors.

With 60 Vbeta and 13 Jbeta primers, the PCR was carried out. The data were produced by immunoSEQ multiplex PCR, yet TCRdb's version contains in-frame clones alone and is incomplete. This table has about 140,000 clones, 70% to 85% appearing once. Looked up from germline, CDR1 is MNHNS and CDR2 is SASEGT. Trimming stripped 1 base from V and 4 bases from J, with 14 bases between. The CDR3 contains 15 residues. Comments on this clone: Its antigen is not identified.

Study results and limitations: CMV antigen specificity of three CMV-associated chains was confirmed in vitro. Cytomegalovirus status, reportedly, was diagnosed with high specificity and sensitivity by the classifier. Immune exposure data for these donors was limited to CMV serostatus.

J is TRBJ2-7 and V is TRBV6-1; no reliable D call. The specimen was PBMCs. This clonotype originated in a man aged 40-55 years in good health and CMV-seropositive. CDR3 residues: CASSEGVYGVYEQYF. CDR3 DNA: TGTGCCAGCAGTGAAGGAGTCTATGGAGTATACGAGCAGTACTTC.